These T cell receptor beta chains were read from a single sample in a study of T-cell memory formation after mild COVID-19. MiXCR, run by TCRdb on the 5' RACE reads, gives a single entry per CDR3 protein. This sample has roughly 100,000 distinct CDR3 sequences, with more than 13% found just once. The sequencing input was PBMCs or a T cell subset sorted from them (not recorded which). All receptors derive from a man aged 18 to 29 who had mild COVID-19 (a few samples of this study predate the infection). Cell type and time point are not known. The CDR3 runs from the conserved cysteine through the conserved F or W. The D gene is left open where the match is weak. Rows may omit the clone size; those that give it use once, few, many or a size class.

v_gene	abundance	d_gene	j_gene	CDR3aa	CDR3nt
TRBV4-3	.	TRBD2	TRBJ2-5	CASSHGTSGGRETQYF	TGCGCCAGCAGCCACGGGACTAGCGGGGGCAGGGAGACCCAGTACTTC
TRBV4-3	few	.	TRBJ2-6	CASSQGRGRGANVLTF	TGCGCCAGCAGCCAAGGGCGGGGGCGTGGGGCCAACGTCCTGACTTTC
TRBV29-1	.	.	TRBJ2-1	CSVSFGGLRLNEQFF	TGCAGCGTGAGCTTCGGTGGGCTCCGCTTGAATGAGCAGTTCTTC
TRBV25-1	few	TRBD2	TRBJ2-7	CASSDRRGGTYEQYF	TGTGCCAGCAGTGATCGTCGGGGAGGGACCTACGAGCAGTACTTC
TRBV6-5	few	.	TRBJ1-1	CASGVGTPEAFF	TGTGCCAGCGGGGTCGGGACACCTGAAGCTTTCTTT
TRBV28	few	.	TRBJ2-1	CAWGKNEQFF	TGTGCCTGGGGGAAGAATGAGCAGTTCTTC
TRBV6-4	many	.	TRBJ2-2	CASSPRDTGELFF	TGTGCCAGCAGTCCCCGGGACACCGGGGAGCTGTTTTTT
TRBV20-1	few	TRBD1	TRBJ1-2	CSASPGTGIYGYTF	TGCAGTGCTAGTCCCGGGACAGGGATCTATGGCTACACCTTC
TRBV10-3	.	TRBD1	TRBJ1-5	CATWTGDSNQPQHF	TGTGCCACCTGGACAGGGGATAGCAATCAGCCCCAGCATTTT
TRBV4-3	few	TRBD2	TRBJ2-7	CASSQDSGGPSYEQYF	TGCGCCAGCAGCCAAGATTCGGGGGGGCCCTCCTACGAGCAGTACTTC
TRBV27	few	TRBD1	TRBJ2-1	CASSSEDRGYNEQFF	TGTGCCAGCAGTTCCGAGGACAGGGGATACAATGAGCAGTTCTTC
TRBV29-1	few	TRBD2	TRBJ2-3	CSVVRLAGIRTDTQYF	TGCAGCGTTGTTCGTTTAGCGGGGATTCGCACAGATACGCAGTATTTT
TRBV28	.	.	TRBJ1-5	CASTLRRGNQPQHF	TGTGCCAGCACCTTGAGGAGGGGCAATCAGCCCCAGCATTTT
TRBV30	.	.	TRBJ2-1	CASGVPSNEQVF	TGTGCCTCAGGAGTCCCCTCCAATGAGCAGGTCTTC
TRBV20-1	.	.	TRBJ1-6	CSARGPTSRSYNSPLHF	TGCAGTGCTAGAGGGCCCACGAGCCGCTCCTATAATTCACCCCTCCACTTT
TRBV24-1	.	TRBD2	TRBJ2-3	CATSDPMGLAGGTDTQYF	TGTGCCACCAGTGATCCTATGGGACTAGCGGGAGGCACAGATACGCAGTATTTT
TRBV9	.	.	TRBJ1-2	CASSVEAAYYGYTF	TGTGCCAGCAGCGTAGAGGCCGCTTACTATGGCTACACCTTC
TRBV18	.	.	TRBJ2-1	CASSPAEGREALEQFF	TGTGCCAGCTCACCAGCTGAGGGGCGGGAAGCCCTTGAGCAGTTCTTC
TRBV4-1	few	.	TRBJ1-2	CASSQVAGTNYGYTF	TGCGCCAGCAGCCAAGTGGCAGGAACCAACTATGGCTACACCTTC
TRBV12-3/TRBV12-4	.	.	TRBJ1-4	CASSPRQRNEKLFF	TGTGCCAGCAGTCCCAGACAGCGTAATGAAAAACTGTTTTTT
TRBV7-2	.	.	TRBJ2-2	CASSPHPTGELFF	TGTGCCAGCAGCCCCCACCCGACCGGGGAGCTGTTTTTT
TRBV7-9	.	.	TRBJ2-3	CASSSPGADYTDTQYF	TGTGCCAGCAGCTCGCCGGGGGCAGACTACACAGATACGCAGTATTTT
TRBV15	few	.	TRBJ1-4	CATSRVPQEANEKLFF	TGTGCCACCAGCAGAGTCCCACAGGAAGCTAATGAAAAACTGTTTTTT
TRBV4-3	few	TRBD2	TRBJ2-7	CASSLTSGASYEQYF	TGCGCCAGCAGCCTGACTAGCGGGGCCAGCTACGAGCAGTACTTC
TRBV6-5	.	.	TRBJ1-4	CASSYSGGTNEKLFF	TGTGCCAGCAGTTACTCCGGCGGAACTAATGAAAAACTGTTTTTT
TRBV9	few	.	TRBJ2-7	CASSGTSTYEQYF	TGTGCCAGCAGCGGGACCTCAACCTACGAGCAGTACTTC
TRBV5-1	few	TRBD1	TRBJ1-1	CASSSLGDSLNTEAFF	TGCGCCAGCAGCTCACTGGGGGACAGTTTGAACACTGAAGCTTTCTTT
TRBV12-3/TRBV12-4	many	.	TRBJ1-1	CASSPGQANTEAFF	TGTGCCAGCAGCCCGGGCCAGGCGAACACTGAAGCTTTCTTT
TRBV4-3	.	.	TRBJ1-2	CASSQVNNLFYGYTF	TGCGCCAGCAGCCAAGTGAACAACTTGTTCTATGGCTACACCTTC
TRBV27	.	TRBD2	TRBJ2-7	CASSSPGREGWFEQYF	TGTGCCAGCAGTTCCCCCGGCAGGGAGGGTTGGTTCGAGCAGTACTTC
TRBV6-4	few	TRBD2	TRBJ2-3	CASSDGTSGADTQYF	TGTGCCAGCAGTGACGGGACTAGCGGGGCAGATACGCAGTATTTT
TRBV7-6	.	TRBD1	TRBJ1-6	CASSLALRDRNSPLHF	TGTGCCAGCAGCTTAGCTCTAAGGGACAGAAATTCACCCCTCCACTTT
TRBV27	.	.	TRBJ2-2	CASSWVKGELFF	TGTGCCAGCAGTTGGGTGAAGGGGGAGCTGTTTTTT
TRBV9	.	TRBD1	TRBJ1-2	CASSVATPGGNYGYTF	TGTGCCAGCAGCGTAGCTACGCCAGGGGGTAACTATGGCTACACCTTC
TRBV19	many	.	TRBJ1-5	CASSISASLPQHF	TGTGCCAGTAGTATATCTGCATCATTGCCCCAGCATTTT
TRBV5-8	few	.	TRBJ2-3	CASSFRGGPTDTQYF	TGTGCCAGCAGCTTTAGGGGGGGTCCTACAGATACGCAGTATTTT
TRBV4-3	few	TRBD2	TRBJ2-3	CASSQAPPAGALDTQYF	TGCGCCAGCAGCCAAGCCCCTCCAGCGGGAGCCTTAGATACGCAGTATTTT
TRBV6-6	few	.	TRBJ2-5	CASQGTDETQYF	TGTGCCAGTCAGGGGACCGACGAGACCCAGTACTTC
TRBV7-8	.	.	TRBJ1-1	CASSSKQGLWTEAFF	TGTGCCAGCAGCTCGAAACAGGGCCTTTGGACTGAAGCTTTCTTT
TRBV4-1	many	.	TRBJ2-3	CASSQAVSTDTQYF	TGCGCCAGCAGCCAAGCGGTTAGCACAGATACGCAGTATTTT
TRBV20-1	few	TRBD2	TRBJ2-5	CSARPTSGVQETQYF	TGCAGTGCTAGACCGACTAGCGGGGTACAGGAGACCCAGTACTTC
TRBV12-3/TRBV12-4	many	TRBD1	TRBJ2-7	CASSPEPGQLYEQYF	TGTGCCAGCAGTCCTGAACCGGGACAGCTCTACGAGCAGTACTTC
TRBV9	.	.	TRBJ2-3	CASSVVRGTDTQYF	TGTGCCAGCAGCGTAGTCAGGGGCACAGATACGCAGTATTTT
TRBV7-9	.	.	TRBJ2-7	CASSSRGGIYEQYF	TGTGCCAGCAGCTCCCGGGGAGGCATCTACGAGCAGTACTTC
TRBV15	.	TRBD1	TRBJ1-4	CATSRDREVNEKLFF	TGTGCCACCAGCCGTGACAGGGAGGTGAATGAAAAACTGTTTTTT
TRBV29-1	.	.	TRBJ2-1	CSVGSHGPYNEQFF	TGCAGCGTTGGCAGCCACGGTCCCTACAATGAGCAGTTCTTC
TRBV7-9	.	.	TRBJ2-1	CASSLAVNEQFF	TGTGCCAGCAGCTTAGCAGTGAATGAGCAGTTCTTC
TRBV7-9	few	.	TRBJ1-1	CASSPNRQAYTEAFF	TGTGCCAGCAGCCCCAACCGACAGGCGTACACTGAAGCTTTCTTT
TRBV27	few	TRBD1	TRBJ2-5	CASGPATSTGAETQYF	TGTGCCAGCGGGCCGGCAACTTCGACAGGGGCAGAGACCCAGTACTTC
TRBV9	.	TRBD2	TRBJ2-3	CASSVEGLTGTTDTQYF	TGTGCCAGCAGCGTAGAGGGACTAACGGGGACCACAGATACGCAGTATTTT
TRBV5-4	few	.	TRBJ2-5	CASSGRQGVQETQYF	TGTGCCAGCAGCGGGCGCCAGGGAGTCCAAGAGACCCAGTACTTC
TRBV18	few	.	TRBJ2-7	CASSPPDSDSSYEQYF	TGTGCCAGCTCACCTCCCGACAGCGATAGCTCCTACGAGCAGTACTTC
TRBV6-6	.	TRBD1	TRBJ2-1	CASSASETGDYF	TGTGCCAGCAGCGCATCGGAGACAGGGGATTATTTC
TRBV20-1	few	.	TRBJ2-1	CSARDRAGSYNEQFF	TGCAGTGCTAGAGATCGGGCGGGGTCTTACAATGAGCAGTTCTTC
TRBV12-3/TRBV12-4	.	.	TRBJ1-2	CASSSRVGGYTF	TGTGCCAGCAGTTCCAGGGTGGGGGGCTACACCTTC
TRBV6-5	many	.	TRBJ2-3	CASSDTSRALGTDTQYF	TGTGCCAGCAGTGATACCTCCCGGGCCCTAGGCACAGATACGCAGTATTTT
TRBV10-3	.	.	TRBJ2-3	CAISDDWPDTQYF	TGTGCCATCAGCGACGACTGGCCAGATACGCAGTATTTT
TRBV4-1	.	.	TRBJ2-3	CASSQGQPVITQYF	TGCGCCAGCAGCCAAGGACAGCCAGTAATCACGCAGTATTTT
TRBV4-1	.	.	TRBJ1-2	CASSQGRGGYGYTF	TGCGCCAGCAGCCAGGGCCGCGGCGGCTATGGCTACACCTTC